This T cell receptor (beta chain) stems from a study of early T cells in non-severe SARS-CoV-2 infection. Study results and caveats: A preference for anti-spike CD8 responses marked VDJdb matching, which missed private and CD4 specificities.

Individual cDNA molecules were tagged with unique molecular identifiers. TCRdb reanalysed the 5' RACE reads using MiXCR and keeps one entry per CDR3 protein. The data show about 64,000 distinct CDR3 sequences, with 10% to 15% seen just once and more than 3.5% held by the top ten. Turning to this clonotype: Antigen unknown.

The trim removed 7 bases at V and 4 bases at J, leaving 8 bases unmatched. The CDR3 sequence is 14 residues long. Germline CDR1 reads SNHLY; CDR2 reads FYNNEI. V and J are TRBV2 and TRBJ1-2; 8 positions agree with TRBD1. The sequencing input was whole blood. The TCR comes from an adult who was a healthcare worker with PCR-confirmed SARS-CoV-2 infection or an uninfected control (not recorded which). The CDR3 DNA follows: TGTGCCAGCACAGGGGACAGGCCCTTCTATGGCTACACCTTC. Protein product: CASTGDRPFYGYTF.